Listed below are T cell receptor beta chains from one sample, sequenced in a study of blood T cell repertoires in COVID-19. TCRdb's copy holds only in-frame clones and misses some; the assay was immunoSEQ multiplex PCR. Among about 170,000 clones listed, around 88% were seen once. The sample comprised peripheral blood. The receptors derive from an older woman who had recovered from COVID-19. Each CDR3 is given with its conserved first and last residue. Each record gives: V gene, D gene, clone size, J gene, CDR3 DNA, CDR3 protein. A D gene is named only where the DNA matches it firmly. A clone size is listed for some rows: how often the clone was seen (once, few, many), or a class if it is expanded.

TRBV29-1	TRBD1	.	TRBJ1-1	TGCAGCGTTGATGGGACAGGGGGCACTGAAGCTTTCTTT	CSVDGTGGTEAFF
TRBV7-9	.	.	TRBJ2-5	TGTGCCAGCAGCTCCCCCTCCGAGACCCAGTACTTC	CASSSPSETQYF
TRBV4-1	.	.	TRBJ2-3	TGCGCCAGCAGCCCTATAAGGGGGGGAGTGGTCTTCACAGATACGCAGTATTTT	CASSPIRGGVVFTDTQYF
TRBV12-5	.	.	TRBJ1-2	TGTGCTAGTGGTTTGGGGCAGAACTATGGCTACACCTTC	CASGLGQNYGYTF
TRBV6-5	TRBD1	.	TRBJ1-2	TGTGCCAGCAGTTACACGACAGGGGTTCCCTATGGCTACACCTTC	CASSYTTGVPYGYTF
TRBV29-1	.	once	TRBJ1-3	TGCAGCGTCCTCAGCTCTGGAAACACCATATATTTT	CSVLSSGNTIYF
TRBV5-8	.	.	TRBJ1-2	TGTGCCAGCAGCTTGGCCGGTCGGGTTAACTATGGCTACACCTTC	CASSLAGRVNYGYTF
TRBV9	.	once	TRBJ2-5	TGTGCCAGCAGCCCCCAGGCGGGGGCCGAGACCCAGTACTTC	CASSPQAGAETQYF
TRBV7-6	TRBD1	.	TRBJ2-1	TGTGCCAGCAGTAAAACAGGGGGATCCTACAATGAGCAGTTCTTC	CASSKTGGSYNEQFF
TRBV3-1/TRBV3-2	.	.	TRBJ1-2	TGTGCCAGCAGCCAAGAAGGGAGGGGGGGTGCATCTAACTATGGCTACACCTTC	CASSQEGRGGASNYGYTF
TRBV19	TRBD2	.	TRBJ2-1	TGTGCCAGTAGTAAGGGGAGGGGACGTTACAATGAGCAGTTCTTC	CASSKGRGRYNEQFF
TRBV18	.	.	TRBJ2-2	TGTGCCAGCTCACCAGACTTCGGGACCGGGGAGCTGTTTTTT	CASSPDFGTGELFF
TRBV30	.	.	TRBJ1-1	TGTGCCTGGAGCCGATCACCCAAGGAGGTCACTGAAGCTTTCTTT	CAWSRSPKEVTEAFF
TRBV5-4	.	.	TRBJ2-5	TGTGCCAGCAGCTTGGGGGCCCAAGAGACCCAGTACTTC	CASSLGAQETQYF
TRBV5-4	TRBD1	.	TRBJ2-1	TGTGCCAGCAGCTCCCCCGGGACAGGTAACAATGAGCAGTTCTTC	CASSSPGTGNNEQFF
TRBV19	TRBD2	once	TRBJ2-3	TGTGCCAGTAGTATATTACTAGCGGGAGGAGCAGATACGCAGTATTTT	CASSILLAGGADTQYF
TRBV27	.	.	TRBJ1-2	TGTGCCAGCAGTACAAGTCCGGGGGGGTTGGTCTATGGCTACACCTTC	CASSTSPGGLVYGYTF
TRBV30	.	.	TRBJ2-7	TGTGCCTGGAGCGCGGGGCAGAGCTTGCAGTACTTC	CAWSAGQSLQYF
TRBV19	.	.	TRBJ2-5	TGTGCCAGTAGTCCACAGCGGTCGCTCCAAGAGACCCAGTACTTC	CASSPQRSLQETQYF